The present entry profiles one T cell receptor beta chain with its context. The sample originates from a study of memory CD4+ T cells and cytomegalovirus serostatus. Study processing details: Out-of-frame sequences were removed, leaving around 2,000,000 distinct TCRbeta sequences. Some clones are missing from TCRdb's copy, which holds only in-frame ones; the method was immunoSEQ multiplex PCR. The V and J calls and clone size come from that table; D and trimming were worked out from the DNA. The data hold about 100,000 clones, with about four fifths observed a single time. Single viable CD3+CD4+CD8-CD45RO+ cells were sorted as the memory CD4+ T cells. V gave up 6 bases and J gave up 2 bases, with 13 bases separating them. Germline CDR1 SGHAT, CDR2 FQNNGV. CDR3 length: 14 residues.

V and J are TRBV11-2 and TRBJ1-2; D gene uncertain. The receptor comes from an adult in good health and CMV-seropositive. The specimen was memory CD4+ T cells from blood. This chain's CDR3 is CASRGIRRNYGYTF. The CDR3 nucleotides are TGTGCCAGCAGGGGGATTCGGCGGAACTATGGCTACACCTTC. Full variable domain (remainder filled in from reference TRBV11-2 and TRBJ1-2): EAGVAQSPRYKIIEKRQSVAFWCNPISGHATLYWYQQILGQGPKLLIQFQNNGVVDDSQLPKDRFSAERLKGVDSTLKIQPAKLEDSAVYLCASRGIRRNYGYTFGSGTRLTVV.